This T cell receptor (beta chain) was profiled in a study of blood T cell repertoires in COVID-19. At the level of the study: T cells, B-cell-depleted T cells, or PBMCs supplied cDNA or gDNA.

As originally analysed: How many nucleated cells were present was estimated from reference gene primer amplification. Method: immunoSEQ multiplex PCR; TCRdb's copy keeps in-frame clones and lacks some. That table is the source of V, J and clone size, and D and trimming were worked out from the DNA. In the table there are about 250,000 clones, roughly 88% of which are singletons. Enrollment of patients from Seattle took place during active infection, with longitudinal follow-up. Looked up from germline, CDR1 is ENHRY and CDR2 is SYGVKD. V shed 11 bases, J shed 4 bases, and the junction held 3 bases outside the gene matches. The CDR3 contains 13 residues.

The rearrangement links TRBV10-3 to TRBJ2-5; 14 bases fit TRBD2. The sequencing input was peripheral blood. The source of this sequence is an elderly woman with COVID-19, enrolled during active disease. CDR3 sequence: CAAGTSGGETQYF. CDR3 sequence (DNA): TGTGCCGCAGGGACTAGCGGGGGAGAGACCCAGTACTTC.